Each of the 5 T cell receptor beta chains below was sequenced from the same sample in a study of cytomegalovirus exposure and HLA in healthy donors. This PCR relied on a set of 60 Vbeta primers and 13 Jbeta primers. Some clones are missing from TCRdb's copy, which holds only in-frame ones; the method was immunoSEQ multiplex PCR. This sample has about 200,000 clones, with around 85% found just once. Sequenced sample: PBMCs. The receptors were gathered from a man aged 50-60 years in good health and CMV-seronegative.

This clone was counted between two and nine times. The chain employs TRBV5-1 and TRBJ2-2, with 12 bases that match TRBD2. CDR1 SGHRS and CDR2 YFSETQ come from the germline V gene. The CDR3 sequence is 15 residues long. The V gene end was trimmed by 5 bases and the J gene end by 5 bases; junction bases not matched to a gene: 4. As DNA, the CDR3 is TGCGCCAGCAGGGGGACTAGCGGGCGGACCGGGGAGCTGTTTTTT. As protein: CASRGTSGRTGELFF.

The genes are TRBV5-1 and TRBJ1-2; 9 bases agree with TRBD1. Germline V gene lookup returns CDR1 SGHRS and CDR2 YFSETQ. V shed 3 bases and J 2 bases; nucleotides not matched to a gene: 8. The CDR3 extends over 16 amino acids. CDR3 residues: CASSSGGQGRNYGYTF. The CDR3 nucleotides are TGCGCCAGCAGCTCAGGGGGACAGGGACGGAACTATGGCTACACCTTC.

V usage is TRBV4-1 and J usage is TRBJ2-7; perhaps TRBD2 as D (5 bases). Trimming took 0 bases from V and 2 from J, leaving 11 bases between them. Per the germline V gene, CDR1 is MGHRA and CDR2 is YSYEKL. This CDR3 region has 15 residues. Here the CDR3 reads CASSQDSGLAYEQYF. DNA of the CDR3: TGCGCCAGCAGCCAAGATTCCGGACTTGCCTACGAGCAGTACTTC.

V gene TRBV5-1 combines with J gene TRBJ2-5; TRBD1 is a possible D gene (6 bases). The germline CDR1 and CDR2 sequences are SGHRS and YFSETQ. Trimming took 4 bases from V and 5 from J, leaving 18 bases between them. The CDR3 has 15 residues. The CDR3, as DNA: TGCGCCAGCAGCAGGGCAGGGGATGAGCAGGAGACCCAGTACTTC. This sequence encodes CASSRAGDEQETQYF.

V gene TRBV11-2 combines with J gene TRBJ2-1; tentatively, D is TRBD2 (5 bases). With 1 base removed from V and 0 bases from J, the gap between germline ends came to 7 bases. Per germline, CDR1 SGHAT and CDR2 FQNNGV. The CDR3 sequence is 15 residues long. The CDR3 DNA sequence: TGTGCCAGCAGCTTAGGGAGGATCTCCTACAATGAGCAGTTCTTC. Translated: CASSLGRISYNEQFF.